This TCR beta chain is from a study of blood T cells in healthy people across ages. Findings and limits, study-wide: Older individuals had lower TCR beta diversity per million T cells (the decline was roughly linear).

Through a sample-barcoded 5' primer and a J-beta primer mix, a second PCR was run for 7 to 11 cycles. A template-switch adaptor that had 12 random nucleotides put a tag on each cDNA molecule. Samples each returned at least 3 million CDR3-containing paired-end reads. TCRdb reprocessed the 5' RACE reads via MiXCR and lists one record per CDR3 protein. The sample includes about 1,500,000 distinct CDR3 sequences, 28% of them seen just once. To note about this clonotype: Its specificity is not known.

Isolated per sample were at least 6 million PBMCs. CDR1 is SGHRS and CDR2 is YFSETQ in the germline V gene. The CDR3 is 15 amino acids. Trimming removed 4 bases at V and 4 bases at J, with 15 bases between. J is TRBJ2-4 and V is TRBV5-1; unclear D gene. The receptor was isolated from a woman aged 30 to 39 in good health. Sequencing was carried out using blood. CDR3: CASSPSSRLKNIQYF. CDR3 nucleotides: TGCGCCAGCAGCCCGTCCAGCAGACTTAAAAACATTCAGTACTTC.